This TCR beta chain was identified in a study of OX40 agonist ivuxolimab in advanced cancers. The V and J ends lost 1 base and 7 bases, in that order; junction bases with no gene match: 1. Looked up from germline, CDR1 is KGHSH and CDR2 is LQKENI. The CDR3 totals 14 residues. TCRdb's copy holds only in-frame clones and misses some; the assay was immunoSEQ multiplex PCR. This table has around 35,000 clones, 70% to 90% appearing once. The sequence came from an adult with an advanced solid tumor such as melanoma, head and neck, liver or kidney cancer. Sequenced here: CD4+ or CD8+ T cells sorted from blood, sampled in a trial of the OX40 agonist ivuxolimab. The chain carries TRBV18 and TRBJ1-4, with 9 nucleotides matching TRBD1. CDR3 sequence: CASSPRDRVEKLFF. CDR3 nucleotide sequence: TGTGCCAGCTCACCACGGGACAGGGTTGAAAAACTGTTTTTT.